This T cell receptor (beta chain) appears in the sequencing data of a study of long-term antiretroviral therapy in people with HIV. At the level of the study: The earliest specimens came about a decade ahead of the 2015 immediate-ART recommendation. Findings and caveats of the study: Repertoires from HIV showed CDR3 length ranges narrower than those of controls.

Trimming pared 3 bases from V and 2 bases from J, leaving 7 bases between. CDR1 SGHAT and CDR2 FQDESV come from the germline V gene (reference sequence). There are 13 residues in the CDR3. Runs used v3.0 of the immunoSEQ assay and were done at survey level. Profiled with immunoSEQ multiplex PCR; TCRdb holds only in-frame clones, not every one. The sample holds 25,000 to 35,000 clones, roughly 97% seen once. A note on this clone: Its antigen is still unknown.

The source material was unsorted PBMCs, sampled 6.9 years after starting antiretroviral therapy. The chain has TRBV11-1 and TRBJ1-1, with D tentatively TRBD1 (5 bases). The receptor was isolated from a young man with HIV. DNA of the CDR3: TGTGCCAGCAGCTTGGGGCACAACACTGAAGCTTTCTTT. Its protein is CASSLGHNTEAFF.